This TCR beta chain was recorded in a study of CD8 T cells in ankylosing spondylitis. Study observations and caveats: The clones that were linked to disease were reported to be significantly enriched in matched synovial fluid samples from ankylosing spondylitis patients.

MiXCR, run by TCRdb on the 5' RACE reads, gives a single entry per CDR3 protein. This sample has about 240,000 distinct CDR3 sequences, with around 7.8% found just once. CDR3 length: 12 residues. In germline, CDR1 is SGHTA, CDR2 FQGNSA. The V end was cut by 4 bases, the J end by 2 bases, with 6 bases between. This clonotype showed up many times. The antigen remains undetermined. V and J are TRBV7-2 and TRBJ2-7; the D is unclear. This sequence was found in a male donor with ankylosing spondylitis or in good health (not recorded which). The sequenced sample was blood, either unsorted or a sorted T cell fraction (not recorded which). The CDR3: CASSYGTYEQYF. CDR3 sequence (DNA): TGTGCCAGCAGCTATGGCACCTACGAGCAGTACTTC.